This T cell receptor (beta chain) was identified in a study of shared clonotypes between healthy human individuals. Across the whole study: Three plates were used per donor for CD4 naive, three for CD4 memory, two for CD8 naive and one for CD8 memory.

Repertoires were generated with immunoSEQ multiplex PCR, while TCRdb's copy carries only in-frame clones and drops some. This sample carries around 600,000 clones, around 96% of them seen once, and the ten largest clones take about 0.11%. Naive-designated CD8 cells lacked CD45RO, were positively enriched for CCR7, and omitted terminally differentiated effector memory CD45RA+ cells. V lost 1 base, J lost 7 bases, and 17 bases lay in between. The CDR3 contains 15 residues. Germline V gene sequence: CDR1 SGHDN, CDR2 FVKESK. In this sample, this clone turned up once. The V and J genes are TRBV14 and TRBJ2-7; the D gene could be TRBD1 or TRBD2 (5 bases each). The sequence was obtained from a woman in her twenties or thirties in good health. The specimen was naive CD8+ T cells sorted from blood. CDR3 coding DNA: TGTGCCAGCAGCCAAGGGGCCCGGGGCGGCGAGGAGCAGTACTTC. It translates to CASSQGARGGEEQYF.